This T cell receptor (beta chain) comes out of a study of cytotoxic CD8 clonotypes in ibrutinib-treated CLL. The CDR3 spans 14 residues. V was shortened by 1 base and J by 2 bases, with 9 bases between the two germline ends. CDR1 is LGHNA and CDR2 is YSLEER in the germline V gene. Here immunoSEQ multiplex PCR was the method, and the copy in TCRdb shows in-frame clones only, minus some. The repertoire consists of 50,000 to 65,000 clones, with 71% occurring once and the leading ten covering roughly 45%. For this clone: Its antigen remains unidentified.

Study-level results: Clonality correlated strongly with circulating CD8+ T cells and exceeded age-matched healthy donors at baseline.

This TCR derives from a human donor with chronic lymphocytic leukemia. Sequenced material: PBMCs, taken after 12 months of ibrutinib treatment. This sequence joins TRBV4-3 and TRBJ2-7; tentatively, D is TRBD2 (5 bases). CDR3 region: CASSQGRATYEQYF. The CDR3 DNA is TGCGCCAGCAGCCAAGGGCGGGCTACCTACGAGCAGTACTTC.